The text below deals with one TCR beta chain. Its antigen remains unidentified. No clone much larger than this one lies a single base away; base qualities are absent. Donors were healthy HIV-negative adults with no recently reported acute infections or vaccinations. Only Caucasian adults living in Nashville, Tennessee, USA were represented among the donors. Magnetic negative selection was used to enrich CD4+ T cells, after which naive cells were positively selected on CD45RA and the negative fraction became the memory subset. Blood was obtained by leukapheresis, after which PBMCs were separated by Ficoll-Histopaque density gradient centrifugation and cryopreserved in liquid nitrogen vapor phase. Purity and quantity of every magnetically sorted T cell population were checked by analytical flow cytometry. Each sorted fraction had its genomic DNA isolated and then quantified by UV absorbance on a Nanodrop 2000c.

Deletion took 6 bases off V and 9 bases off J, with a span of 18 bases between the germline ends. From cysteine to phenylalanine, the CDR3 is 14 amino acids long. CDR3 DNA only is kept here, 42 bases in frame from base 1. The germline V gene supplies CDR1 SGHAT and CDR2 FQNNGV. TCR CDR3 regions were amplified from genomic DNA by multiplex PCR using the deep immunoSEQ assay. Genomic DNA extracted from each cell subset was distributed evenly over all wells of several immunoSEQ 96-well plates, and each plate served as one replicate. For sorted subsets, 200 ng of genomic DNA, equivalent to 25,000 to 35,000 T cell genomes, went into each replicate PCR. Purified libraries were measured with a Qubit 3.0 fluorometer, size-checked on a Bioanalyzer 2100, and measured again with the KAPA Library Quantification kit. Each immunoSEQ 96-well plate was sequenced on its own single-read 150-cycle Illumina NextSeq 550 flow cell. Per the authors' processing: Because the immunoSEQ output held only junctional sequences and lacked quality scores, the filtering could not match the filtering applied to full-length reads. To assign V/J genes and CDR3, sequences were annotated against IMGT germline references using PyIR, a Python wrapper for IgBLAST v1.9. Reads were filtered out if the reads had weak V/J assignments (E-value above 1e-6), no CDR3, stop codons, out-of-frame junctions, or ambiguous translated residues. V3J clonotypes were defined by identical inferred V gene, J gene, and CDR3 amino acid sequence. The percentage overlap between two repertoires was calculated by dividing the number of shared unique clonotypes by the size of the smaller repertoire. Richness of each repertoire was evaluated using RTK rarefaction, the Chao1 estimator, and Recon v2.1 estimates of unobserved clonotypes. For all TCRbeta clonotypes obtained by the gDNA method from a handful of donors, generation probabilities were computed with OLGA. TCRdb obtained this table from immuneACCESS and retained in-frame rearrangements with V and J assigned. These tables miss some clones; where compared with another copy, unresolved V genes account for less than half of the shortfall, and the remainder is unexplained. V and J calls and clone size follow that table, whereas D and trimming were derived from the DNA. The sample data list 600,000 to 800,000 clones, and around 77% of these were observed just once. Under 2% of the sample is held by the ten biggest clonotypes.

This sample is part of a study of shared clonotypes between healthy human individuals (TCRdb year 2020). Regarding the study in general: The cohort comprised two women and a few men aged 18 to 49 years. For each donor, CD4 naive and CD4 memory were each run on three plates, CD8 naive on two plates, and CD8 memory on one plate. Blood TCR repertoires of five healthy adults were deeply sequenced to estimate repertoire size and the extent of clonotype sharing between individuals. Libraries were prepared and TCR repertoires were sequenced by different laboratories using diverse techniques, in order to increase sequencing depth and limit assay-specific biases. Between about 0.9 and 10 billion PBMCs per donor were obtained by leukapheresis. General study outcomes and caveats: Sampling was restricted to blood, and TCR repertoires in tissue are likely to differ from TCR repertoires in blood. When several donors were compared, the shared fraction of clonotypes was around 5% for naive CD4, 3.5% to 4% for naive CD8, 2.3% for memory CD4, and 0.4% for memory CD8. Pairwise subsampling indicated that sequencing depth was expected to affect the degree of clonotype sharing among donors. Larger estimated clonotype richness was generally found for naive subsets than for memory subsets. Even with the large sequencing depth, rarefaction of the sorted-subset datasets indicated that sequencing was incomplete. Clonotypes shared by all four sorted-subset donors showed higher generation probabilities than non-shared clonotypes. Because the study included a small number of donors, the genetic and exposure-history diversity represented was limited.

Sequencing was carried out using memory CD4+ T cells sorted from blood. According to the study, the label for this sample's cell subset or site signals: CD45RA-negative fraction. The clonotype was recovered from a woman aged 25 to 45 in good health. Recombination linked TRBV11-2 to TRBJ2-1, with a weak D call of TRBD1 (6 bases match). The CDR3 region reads CASRHDRRGGEQFF. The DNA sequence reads TGTGCCAGCAGACATGACAGGCGCGGCGGTGAGCAGTTCTTC.